A selection of T cell receptor beta chains follows, all from one sample in a study of read filtering for tumor transcriptome and immune sequencing. Via MiXCR, TCRdb re-called the reads, giving one row per CDR3 protein. The data contain 100,000 to 150,000 distinct CDR3 sequences, roughly 13% of them singletons. Source material: a population of CD138-negative cells sorted from bone marrow. These TCRs come from a donor older than 35 with multiple myeloma. CDR3s include the opening cysteine and the closing phenylalanine or tryptophan. Fields, in order: D gene, clone size, J gene, V gene, CDR3 protein, CDR3 DNA. D genes are given only for firm matches. Size is omitted from some rows. Given values are once, few, many or a class for expanded clones.

D: NA; size: many; J: TRBJ1-4; V: TRBV15; CDR3: CATSRDGGPGEKLFF; DNA: TGTGCCACCAGCAGAGACGGGGGGCCGGGTGAAAAACTGTTTTTT
D: NA; size: few; J: TRBJ1-3; V: TRBV18; CDR3: CASSAREPAYSGNTIYF; DNA: TGTGCCAGCTCAGCACGAGAACCGGCATACTCTGGAAACACCATATATTTT
D: TRBD1; size: many; J: TRBJ1-1; V: TRBV20-1; CDR3: CSAPGVGGGGATEAFF; DNA: TGCAGTGCTCCGGGGGTAGGGGGCGGAGGAGCCACTGAAGCTTTCTTT
D: NA; size: NA; J: TRBJ1-1; V: TRBV5-4; CDR3: CASSLDGGYTEAFF; DNA: TGTGCCAGCAGCTTGGACGGGGGCTACACTGAAGCTTTCTTT
D: NA; size: NA; J: TRBJ1-1; V: TRBV9; CDR3: CASSVGVGSAMTEAFF; DNA: TGTGCCAGCAGCGTAGGGGTCGGCAGTGCGATGACTGAAGCTTTCTTT
D: NA; size: many; J: TRBJ2-3; V: TRBV20-1; CDR3: CSAPLRGVDTQYF; DNA: TGCAGTGCTCCCCTAAGAGGGGTTGATACGCAGTATTTT
D: TRBD2; size: many; J: TRBJ2-7; V: TRBV30; CDR3: CASSGTSREQYF; DNA: TGTGCCTCATCGGGGACTAGTAGAGAGCAGTACTTC
D: TRBD2; size: many; J: TRBJ2-3; V: TRBV9; CDR3: CASTPGLAGGADTQYF; DNA: TGTGCCAGCACCCCGGGACTAGCGGGAGGAGCGGATACGCAGTATTTT
D: NA; size: many; J: TRBJ1-2; V: TRBV11-2; CDR3: CASSLGRRMSYGYTF; DNA: TGTGCCAGCAGCTTAGGACGGAGAATGTCCTATGGCTACACCTTC
D: NA; size: many; J: TRBJ1-1; V: TRBV23-1; CDR3: CASKVTEAFF; DNA: TGCGCCAGCAAGGTGACTGAAGCTTTCTTT
D: TRBD1; size: many; J: TRBJ2-1; V: TRBV4-2; CDR3: CASSQETRGQNEQFF; DNA: TGTGCCAGCAGCCAAGAGACAAGGGGGCAAAATGAGCAGTTCTTC
D: NA; size: many; J: TRBJ1-2; V: TRBV7-6; CDR3: CASSAVGGDGYTF; DNA: TGTGCCAGCAGCGCCGTGGGGGGCGATGGCTACACCTTC
D: NA; size: many; J: TRBJ2-1; V: TRBV5-1; CDR3: CASSGPGVVNEQFF; DNA: TGCGCCAGCAGCGGACCGGGAGTGGTTAATGAGCAGTTCTTC
D: NA; size: few; J: TRBJ2-5; V: TRBV28; CDR3: CASSLETGVLGETQYF; DNA: TGTGCCAGCAGTTTAGAAACAGGTGTCCTCGGAGAGACCCAGTACTTC
D: NA; size: many; J: TRBJ2-5; V: TRBV2; CDR3: CATAGGQGETQYF; DNA: TGTGCCACCGCTGGGGGGCAGGGAGAGACCCAGTACTTC
D: NA; size: NA; J: TRBJ1-3; V: TRBV18; CDR3: CASSPSGQAGNTIYF; DNA: TGTGCCAGCTCACCATCCGGACAAGCTGGAAACACCATATATTTT
D: NA; size: many; J: TRBJ2-3; V: TRBV5-1; CDR3: CASSLVGYSTDTQYF; DNA: TGCGCCAGCAGCTTGGTGGGGTATAGCACAGATACGCAGTATTTT
D: TRBD1; size: many; J: TRBJ2-1; V: TRBV4-2; CDR3: CASSQDVWDRGSNEQFF; DNA: TGTGCCAGCAGCCAAGACGTATGGGACAGGGGATCCAATGAGCAGTTCTTC
D: NA; size: many; J: TRBJ2-1; V: TRBV20-1; CDR3: CSAMVAGGQFYNEQFF; DNA: TGCAGTGCTATGGTCGCTGGGGGTCAGTTTTACAATGAGCAGTTCTTC
D: NA; size: once; J: TRBJ1-6; V: TRBV5-6; CDR3: CASSLTWQADSPLHF; DNA: TGTGCCAGCAGCCTGACTTGGCAGGCCGATTCACCCCTCCACTTT
D: TRBD1; size: many; J: TRBJ2-7; V: TRBV20-1; CDR3: CSARDLGGRYEQYF; DNA: TGCAGTGCTAGAGATCTAGGGGGCCGATACGAGCAGTACTTC
D: NA; size: many; J: TRBJ2-1; V: TRBV6-2/TRBV6-3; CDR3: CASSYLLQEAEQFF; DNA: TGTGCCAGCAGTTACTTGTTACAGGAGGCTGAGCAGTTCTTC
D: NA; size: few; J: TRBJ2-7; V: TRBV7-2; CDR3: CASSFTSRRARNEQYF; DNA: TGTGCCAGCAGCTTCACTAGCAGGAGGGCCAGAAATGAGCAGTACTTC
D: NA; size: few; J: TRBJ1-2; V: TRBV12-3/TRBV12-4; CDR3: CATSDGGSGGYTF; DNA: TGTGCCACCAGTGATGGGGGGTCCGGTGGCTACACCTTC
D: NA; size: many; J: TRBJ2-7; V: TRBV28; CDR3: CATLTGAAGEQYF; DNA: TGTGCCACCTTGACTGGGGCCGCCGGGGAGCAGTACTTC
D: NA; size: NA; J: TRBJ1-2; V: TRBV6-5; CDR3: CASGVGSGYTF; DNA: TGTGCCAGCGGGGTGGGGTCCGGCTACACCTTC
D: TRBD2; size: NA; J: TRBJ2-4; V: TRBV3-1; CDR3: CASSQEGLAGTPAKNIQYF; DNA: TGTGCCAGCAGCCAAGAGGGACTAGCGGGTACGCCTGCCAAAAACATTCAGTACTTC
D: NA; size: NA; J: TRBJ1-1; V: TRBV20-1; CDR3: CSAVGTTRTEAFF; DNA: TGCAGTGCTGTTGGGACCACACGGACTGAAGCTTTCTTT
D: NA; size: few; J: TRBJ1-3; V: TRBV20-1; CDR3: CSTPSSGNTIYF; DNA: TGCAGTACTCCGAGCTCTGGAAACACCATATATTTT
D: NA; size: NA; J: TRBJ1-5; V: TRBV6-6; CDR3: CASSHLQGSQPQHF; DNA: TGTGCCAGCAGTCACCTACAGGGTAGTCAGCCCCAGCATTTT
D: NA; size: many; J: TRBJ1-5; V: TRBV3-1; CDR3: CASSQEGRDGQPQHF; DNA: TGTGCCAGCAGCCAAGAGGGCAGGGATGGACAGCCCCAGCATTTT
D: NA; size: few; J: TRBJ2-2; V: TRBV6-1; CDR3: CASSEWMPSNTGELFF; DNA: TGTGCCAGCAGTGAATGGATGCCATCGAACACCGGGGAGCTGTTTTTT
D: NA; size: many; J: TRBJ1-4; V: TRBV20-1; CDR3: CSARDERAWSEKLFF; DNA: TGCAGTGCTAGAGATGAAAGGGCCTGGTCTGAAAAACTGTTTTTT
D: NA; size: many; J: TRBJ1-1; V: TRBV28; CDR3: CASSRGSPSEAFF; DNA: TGTGCCAGCAGCCGTGGGTCCCCATCCGAAGCTTTCTTT
D: NA; size: many; J: TRBJ2-5; V: TRBV7-9; CDR3: CASSLGSGQETQYF; DNA: TGTGCCAGCAGCTTGGGTAGCGGACAAGAGACCCAGTACTTC
D: TRBD2; size: many; J: TRBJ2-1; V: TRBV7-8; CDR3: CASSFSGSHNEQFF; DNA: TGTGCCAGCAGCTTTAGCGGGAGCCACAATGAGCAGTTCTTC
D: NA; size: many; J: TRBJ2-3; V: TRBV6-6; CDR3: CASSYHYQRSTDTQYF; DNA: TGTGCCAGCAGTTACCATTATCAGCGGAGCACAGATACGCAGTATTTT